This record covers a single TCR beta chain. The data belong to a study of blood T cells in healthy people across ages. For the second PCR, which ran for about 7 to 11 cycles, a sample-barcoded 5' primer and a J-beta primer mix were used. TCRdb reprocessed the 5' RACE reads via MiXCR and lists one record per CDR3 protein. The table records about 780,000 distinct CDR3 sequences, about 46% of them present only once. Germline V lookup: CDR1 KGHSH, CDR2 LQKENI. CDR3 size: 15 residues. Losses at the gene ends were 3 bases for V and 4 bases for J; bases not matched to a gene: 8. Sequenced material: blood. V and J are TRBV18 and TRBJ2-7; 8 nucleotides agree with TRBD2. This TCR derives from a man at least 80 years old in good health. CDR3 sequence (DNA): TGTGCCAGCTCACCGGACGGGAGGGCCCTTTACGAGCAGTACTTC. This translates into CASSPDGRALYEQYF. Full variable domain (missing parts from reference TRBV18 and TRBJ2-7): NAGVMQNPRHLVRRRGQEARLRCSPMKGHSHVYWYRQLPEEGLKFMVYLQKENIIDESGMPKERFSAEFPKEGPSILRIQQVVRGDSAAYFCASSPDGRALYEQYFGPGTRLTVT.